The 27 T cell receptor beta chains listed next were all sequenced from one sample in a study of T-cell memory formation after mild COVID-19. TCRdb reprocessed the 5' RACE reads via MiXCR and lists one record per CDR3 protein. Of tens of thousands of distinct CDR3 sequences in the sample, around 7% are singletons; the top ten hold approximately 1.5%. Material for sequencing was PBMCs or a T cell subset sorted from them (not recorded which). The receptors shown here come from a man aged 18 to 30 who had mild COVID-19 (a few samples of this study predate the infection). Cell type and time point are not known.

This clonotype was detected only a few times. This chain uses TRBV3-1 with TRBJ2-1; either TRBD1 or TRBD2 may fit D (5 bases each). The CDR3 covers 17 residues. V was shortened by 4 bases and J by 8 bases, with 24 bases between the two germline ends. Germline V gene lookup returns CDR1 LGHDT and CDR2 YNNKEL (reference sequence). The CDR3 bases are TGTGCCAGCAGCCCTCGTCGGGGCGGGCCTCATTGGGATGAGCAGTTCTTC. As protein: CASSPRRGGPHWDEQFF.

In this sample, this clonotype turned up many times. J is TRBJ2-5 and V is TRBV3-1; no clear D. The germline V gene encodes CDR1 LGHDT and CDR2 YNNKEL (reference sequence). This CDR3 region has 14 residues. V was clipped by 4 bases and J by 4 bases, with 13 bases between them. CDR3 DNA sequence: TGTGCCAGCAGCCCAAACTGGGGTGGAGAGACCCAGTACTTC. Its translation is CASSPNWGGETQYF.

This clonotype was seen a few times. This sequence joins TRBV12-3 or TRBV12-4 and TRBJ2-2, with 8 bases fitting TRBD1. This CDR3 region has 17 residues. Trimming cost V 9 bases and J 4 bases; bases outside gene matches: 16. CDR3 nucleotide sequence: TGTGCCAGTAAACCGCCCGCCGGGACAGGACGCACCGGGGAGCTGTTTTTT. It codes for CASKPPAGTGRTGELFF.

In this sample, this clonotype is medium-sized (0.01 to 0.1%). The chain employs TRBV5-1 and TRBJ2-1; 12 positions agree with TRBD2. The CDR3 has 15 amino acids. J was trimmed by 5 bases and V by 0 bases; bases with no gene match: 0. The germline gives CDR1 SGHRS, CDR2 YFSETQ. The CDR3 here is CASSLGLAGDNEQFF. In DNA, the CDR3 is TGCGCCAGCAGCTTGGGACTAGCGGGGGACAATGAGCAGTTCTTC.

This clonotype was found many times. The gene calls are TRBV12-3 or TRBV12-4 and TRBJ2-1; D is ambiguous. The CDR3 runs 11 residues. Trimming left V 0 bases short and J 9 bases short, with 3 bases between. The CDR3 sequence: CASSLAGEQFF. CDR3 bases: TGTGCCAGCAGTTTAGCTGGTGAGCAGTTCTTC.

The sample holds a few counts of this clonotype. The V gene is TRBV12-3 or TRBV12-4, the J gene TRBJ2-6, with D hard to call. This CDR3 has 13 residues. Trimming stripped 6 bases from V and 4 bases from J, with 7 bases between. The CDR3 coding sequence is TGTGCCAGCAGCCCCGGCGGGGCCAACGTCCTGACTTTC. This codes for CASSPGGANVLTF.

This clonotype showed up many times. The chain couples TRBV29-1 to TRBJ2-5; D is possibly TRBD1 (5 bases). Trimming shortened V by 7 bases and J by 4 bases, and 10 bases separated the two germline ends. The CDR3 sequence is 11 residues long. Germline V gives CDR1 SQVTM, CDR2 ANQGSEA. Here the CDR3 reads CSASRGETQYF. CDR3 nucleotides: TGCAGCGCTTCTAGGGGAGAGACCCAGTACTTC.

This clonotype was seen a handful of times. This chain links TRBV6-2 or TRBV6-3 with TRBJ2-3, with 9 nucleotides matching TRBD1. Germline values: CDR1 MNHEY, CDR2 SVGEGT. V dropped 6 bases and J dropped 6; count of bases not matched to a gene: 7. The CDR3 totals 14 residues. The CDR3 DNA reads TGTGCCAGCAGCCTACAGGGGGCCGAGGATACGCAGTATTTT. Translated, it gives CASSLQGAEDTQYF.

CDR3 DNA: TGTGCCAGCACCGGGTGGACGATCACCGGGGAGCTGTTTTTT. This sequence encodes CASTGWTITGELFF. The chain employs TRBV12-3 or TRBV12-4 and TRBJ2-2; D is unresolved. Trimming removed 7 bases at V and 4 bases at J, with 13 bases between. The CDR3 length is 14 residues.

This clonotype was detected a few times. The chain recombines TRBV5-1 with TRBJ2-1, with TRBD1 matching over 7 bases. Trimming removed 5 bases from V and 8 bases from J; junction bases left unmatched: 7. The CDR3 runs 13 residues. The germline V gene encodes CDR1 SGHRS and CDR2 YFSETQ. CDR3 in DNA: TGCGCCAGCAGTTACGACAGGGCGGATGAGCAGTTCTTC. Its translation: CASSYDRADEQFF. Filled out from reference TRBV5-1 and TRBJ2-1, the complete variable domain reads KAGVTQTPRYLIKTRGQQVTLSCSPISGHRSVSWYQQTPGQGLQFLFEYFSETQRNKGNFPGRFSGRQFSNSRSEMNVSTLELGDSALYLCASSYDRADEQFFGPGTRLTVL.

This clonotype was counted between two and nine times. V usage is TRBV5-4 and J usage is TRBJ2-2, with 7 bases fitting TRBD1. The CDR3 is made up of 15 amino acids. Germline V gene lookup returns CDR1 SGHNT and CDR2 YYREEE (reference sequence). With V trimmed by 4 bases and J by 3 bases, 6 bases remained unmatched. CDR3 sequence reads: CASSVGQLDTGELFF. CDR3 sequence (DNA): TGTGCCAGCAGCGTGGGACAGTTGGACACCGGGGAGCTGTTTTTT.

In its sample, this clonotype was seen a few times. V gene TRBV27 combines with J gene TRBJ2-7, with 8 bases lining up with TRBD1. V shed 6 bases, J shed 4 bases, and the junction held 5 bases outside the gene matches. Germline CDR1 reads MNHEY; CDR2 reads SMNVEV (reference sequence). This CDR3 is built from 13 residues. The CDR3 DNA follows: TGTGCCAGCAGACCGGGACAGGTTTACGAGCAGTACTTC. Its protein is CASRPGQVYEQYF.

This clonotype was counted only a few times. V is TRBV7-6 and J is TRBJ2-1; 9 bases are a match to TRBD1. This CDR3 spans 18 amino acids. Germline CDR1 and CDR2: SGHVS and FNYEAQ. Trimming removed 1 base from V and 7 bases from J; junction bases left unmatched: 14. The CDR3 nucleotides read TGTGCCAGCAGCTTAGGGGTAGGCAGTACAGGGGGCCAAAATGAGCAGTTCTTC. It encodes CASSLGVGSTGGQNEQFF.

This clonotype was found a few times. V and J are TRBV12-3 or TRBV12-4 and TRBJ1-5, with D possibly being TRBD1 (5 bases). The CDR3 runs to 15 residues. V was pared by 7 bases and J by 6 bases, with 19 bases between. CDR3 DNA: TGTGCCAGCACCTCACTTAGGGACCGTGGTCAGCCCCAGCATTTT. It specifies CASTSLRDRGQPQHF.

The genes are TRBV5-1 and TRBJ1-1; D not resolved. This CDR3 contains 15 residues. Germline CDR1 SGHRS, CDR2 YFSETQ. Between the trimmed V and J ends, which lost 0 bases and 1 base, there was a span of 10 bases. For the CDR3, the DNA is TGCGCCAGCAGCTTGGACCGGGGAGGGAACACTGAAGCTTTCTTT. Residues: CASSLDRGGNTEAFF.

This clonotype occurred a few times. This chain uses TRBV4-1 with TRBJ1-5; the D gene is possibly TRBD1 (5 bases). The V gene lost 0 bases and the J gene lost 6 bases, with 21 bases spanning the gap. The CDR3 length is 18 residues. The germline V gene encodes CDR1 MGHRA and CDR2 YSYEKL. The CDR3 protein is CASSQEGLRKDPAQPQHF. CDR3 DNA: TGCGCCAGCAGCCAAGAGGGACTCCGAAAGGACCCGGCTCAGCCCCAGCATTTT.

This clonotype was seen ten or more times. The chain carries TRBV18 and TRBJ2-1, with a tentative D call TRBD2 (5 bases). Trimming removed 2 bases at V and 4 bases at J, with 12 bases between. Germline V lookup: CDR1 KGHSH, CDR2 LQKENI. The CDR3 is made up of 15 amino acids. DNA for the CDR3: TGTGCCAGCTCACCAGAGCGGCAGAATTACAATGAGCAGTTCTTC. Protein product: CASSPERQNYNEQFF.

The table lists this clonotype with a few counts. The V call is TRBV6-5, the J call TRBJ2-6; a possible D gene is TRBD1 (5 bases). CDR3 length: 17 residues. Germline V lookup: CDR1 MNHEY, CDR2 SVGAGI. V gave up 5 bases and J gave up 1 base, with 15 bases separating them. CDR3 amino acids: CASSLGPRRSGANVLTF. In nucleotides, the CDR3 is TGTGCCAGCAGTCTGGGGCCCCGAAGGTCTGGGGCCAACGTCCTGACTTTC.

This clonotype was seen many times. The chain is built from TRBV5-6 and TRBJ2-3, with D possibly matching TRBD2 (6 bases). Looked up from germline, CDR1 is SGHDT and CDR2 is YYEEEE. V lost 2 bases and J lost 2, with 9 bases in between. This CDR3 comprises 14 residues. DNA of the CDR3: TGTGCCAGCAGCTTTCGGGAGAACACAGATACGCAGTATTTT. Protein sequence: CASSFRENTDTQYF.

This clonotype was seen more than once but under ten times. The CDR3: CASSLAVHANTDTQYF. In DNA, the CDR3 is TGCGCCAGCAGCTTGGCCGTCCACGCCAACACAGATACGCAGTATTTT. This chain uses TRBV5-1 with TRBJ2-3; D not resolved. Germline V gene sequence: CDR1 SGHRS, CDR2 YFSETQ. This CDR3 contains 16 residues. The ends were cut back, 0 bases at V and 2 bases at J, with 13 bases in the middle.

This clonotype was recorded a few times. This chain uses TRBV20-1 with TRBJ1-1, with no clear D. The CDR3 is 14 amino acids. V was pared by 8 bases and J by 0 bases, with 16 bases between. In germline, CDR1 is DFQATT, CDR2 SNEGSKA (reference sequence). The CDR3 spells CSPAGPMMNTEAFF. For the CDR3, the DNA is TGCAGTCCAGCCGGACCCATGATGAACACTGAAGCTTTCTTT.

J is TRBJ1-3 and V is TRBV29-1; D ambiguous. CDR3 length: 12 residues. V lost 4 bases and J lost 4, with 8 bases in between. Germline CDR1 SQVTM, CDR2 ANQGSEA. The CDR3 loop reads CSVAEAGNTIYF. Written as DNA, the CDR3 is TGCAGCGTTGCCGAGGCGGGAAACACCATATATTTT.

In this sample, this clonotype turned up a few times. The V gene is TRBV7-3, the J gene TRBJ1-1; tentatively, D is TRBD1 (5 bases). CDR1 SGHTA and CDR2 FQGTGA come from the germline V gene. This CDR3 contains 14 residues. Trimming pared 5 bases from V and 2 bases from J, leaving 12 bases between. As DNA, the CDR3 is TGTGCCAGCAGCCCGGGACTCCAAAACACTGAAGCTTTCTTT. It encodes CASSPGLQNTEAFF.

This clonotype was picked up many times. The rearrangement links TRBV7-2 to TRBJ2-7, with a possible D match to TRBD1 (6 bases). CDR3 length equals 14 residues. Trimming stripped 6 bases from V and 1 base from J, with 13 bases between. The germline CDR1 and CDR2 sequences are SGHTA and FQGNSA. The DNA for the CDR3 is TGTGCCAGCAGATCCTCCGGGACATCCTACGAGCAGTACTTC. This sequence encodes CASRSSGTSYEQYF.

This clonotype has only a few counts. The chain uses TRBV6-6 and TRBJ2-2, with D possibly matching TRBD1 (6 bases). Germline CDR1 MNHNY, CDR2 SVGAGI (reference sequence). The CDR3 totals 13 residues. V was cut by 5 bases and J by 5 bases, with 9 bases left in between. The CDR3 region is CASSNRETGELFF. DNA of the CDR3: TGTGCCAGCAGTAACAGGGAAACCGGGGAGCTGTTTTTT.

This clonotype was recorded many times. This chain links TRBV7-8 with TRBJ1-5, with 8 bases lining up with TRBD1. The J segment lost 0 bases and the V segment lost 5 bases, leaving 12 bases of the junction unmatched. This CDR3 has 18 amino acids. CDR1 SGHVS and CDR2 FQNEAQ come from the germline V gene. The CDR3 here is CASSPRDRSGYSNQPQHF. For the CDR3, the DNA is TGTGCCAGCAGCCCCAGGGACAGGAGTGGATATAGCAATCAGCCCCAGCATTTT.

The gene calls are TRBV7-9 and TRBJ1-5; 7 bases map to TRBD1. The CDR3 covers 13 residues. The V segment lost 5 bases and the J segment 5 bases; nucleotides outside the gene matches: 3. Germline loops: CDR1 SEHNR, CDR2 FQNEAQ (reference sequence). The CDR3 is CASSPDRDQPQHF. As DNA, the CDR3 is TGTGCCAGCAGCCCCGACAGGGATCAGCCCCAGCATTTT.